This T cell receptor beta chain was sequenced in a study of T cell repertoires in cytomegalovirus infection. Study details: Indications came from public TCR beta signatures; they pointed to CMV infection and to a matching HLA type.

As for this clonotype: What it binds is not known.

Germline CDR1 SGHVS, CDR2 FQNEAQ. Trimming removed 2 bases at V and 7 bases at J, with 9 bases between. The CDR3 extends over 13 amino acids. TCRdb reprocessed the reads via MiXCR and lists one record per CDR3 protein. The sample has about 740,000 distinct CDR3 sequences, less than 40% seen once. Study-wide results and limits: Of the TCR beta families, the public ones yielded a cumulative frequency that identified carriers of CMV plus the relevant HLA.

The TCR sequence derives from a human donor in good health (CMV status not recorded). Some clones in this sample may be carry-over from other donors' samples. The chain links TRBV7-8 to TRBJ1-3; D not resolved. Specimen: PBMCs. CDR3 amino acids: CASSLLSGNTIYF. The CDR3 bases are TGTGCCAGCAGCTTATTAAGTGGCAACACCATATATTTT. Full variable domain (rest looked up from reference TRBV7-8 and TRBJ1-3): GAGVSQSPRYKVAKRGQDVALRCDPISGHVSLFWYQQALGQGPEFLTYFQNEAQLDKSGLPSDRFFAERPEGSVSTLKIQRTQQEDSAVYLCASSLLSGNTIYFGEGSWLTVV.